These T cell receptor beta chains were read from a single sample in a study of radiation and T cells in renal cell carcinoma. Profiling relied on immunoSEQ multiplex PCR, and the TCRdb table lists in-frame clones only, not all of them. The sample has roughly 80,000 clones, over 80% seen once; the top ten hold approximately 2.4%. Sequences were derived from blood, sampled from a patient whose treatment included radiotherapy and nephrectomy. These receptors all stem from a woman aged 60-75 years with renal cell carcinoma. Each CDR3 is given with its conserved first and last residue. Each record gives: D gene, V gene, J gene, clone size, CDR3 protein, CDR3 DNA. A D gene is named only where the DNA matches it firmly. Some rows mark clone size as missing; the rest say once, few, many or name a class of expanded clone.

d_gene: NA
v_gene: TRBV5-1
j_gene: TRBJ2-1
abundance: NA
CDR3aa: CASSLDGSYNEQFF
CDR3nt: TGCGCCAGCAGCTTGGATGGTTCCTACAATGAGCAGTTCTTC

d_gene: NA
v_gene: TRBV27
j_gene: TRBJ2-7
abundance: NA
CDR3aa: CASSLSRQRNSYEQYF
CDR3nt: TGTGCCAGCAGTTTATCGAGACAGAGGAACTCCTACGAGCAGTACTTC

d_gene: NA
v_gene: TRBV19
j_gene: TRBJ2-2
abundance: NA
CDR3aa: CASSFLRDGNTGELFF
CDR3nt: TGTGCCAGTAGTTTCCTCCGGGACGGCAACACCGGGGAGCTGTTTTTT

d_gene: NA
v_gene: TRBV11-2
j_gene: TRBJ2-1
abundance: NA
CDR3aa: CASSASAKQFF
CDR3nt: TGTGCCAGCAGCGCTAGCGCGAAGCAGTTCTTC

d_gene: TRBD1
v_gene: TRBV4-2
j_gene: TRBJ2-7
abundance: NA
CDR3aa: CASSQINRGLGYF
CDR3nt: TGTGCCAGCAGCCAAATTAACAGGGGCTTAGGATACTTC

d_gene: NA
v_gene: TRBV10-3
j_gene: TRBJ1-5
abundance: NA
CDR3aa: CAISESDRINQPQHF
CDR3nt: TGTGCCATCAGTGAGTCGGACAGAATCAATCAGCCCCAGCATTTT

d_gene: NA
v_gene: TRBV9
j_gene: TRBJ2-2
abundance: once
CDR3aa: CASSSRLGKQGTGELFF
CDR3nt: TGTGCCAGCAGCTCCCGACTTGGGAAACAGGGTACCGGGGAGCTGTTTTTT

d_gene: NA
v_gene: TRBV7-9
j_gene: TRBJ2-1
abundance: NA
CDR3aa: CASSSGQGEQFF
CDR3nt: TGTGCCAGCAGCTCGGGCCAGGGGGAGCAGTTCTTC

d_gene: NA
v_gene: TRBV7-9
j_gene: TRBJ1-2
abundance: NA
CDR3aa: CASSRTVDYGYTF
CDR3nt: TGTGCCAGCAGCCGAACAGTAGACTATGGCTACACCTTC

d_gene: NA
v_gene: TRBV7-3
j_gene: TRBJ2-3
abundance: few
CDR3aa: CASSWAGESTDTQYF
CDR3nt: TGTGCCAGCAGCTGGGCCGGGGAGAGCACAGATACGCAGTATTTT

d_gene: TRBD2
v_gene: TRBV27
j_gene: TRBJ2-2
abundance: few
CDR3aa: CASSLSGGLAGTGELFF
CDR3nt: TGTGCCAGCAGTTTATCAGGGGGACTAGCGGGAACCGGGGAGCTGTTTTTT

d_gene: NA
v_gene: TRBV7-3
j_gene: TRBJ1-1
abundance: NA
CDR3aa: CASSLSSGDTEAFF
CDR3nt: TGTGCCAGCAGCTTAAGTAGTGGGGACACTGAAGCTTTCTTT

d_gene: NA
v_gene: TRBV7-2
j_gene: TRBJ2-7
abundance: NA
CDR3aa: CASSLPTYEQYF
CDR3nt: TGTGCCAGCAGCCTACCTACTTACGAGCAGTACTTC

d_gene: NA
v_gene: TRBV14
j_gene: TRBJ2-1
abundance: NA
CDR3aa: CASSQIALSSYNEQFF
CDR3nt: TGTGCCAGCAGCCAGATAGCGCTAAGCTCCTACAATGAGCAGTTCTTC

d_gene: NA
v_gene: TRBV5-4
j_gene: TRBJ1-1
abundance: NA
CDR3aa: CASSLTPTNTEAFF
CDR3nt: TGTGCCAGCAGCTTGACACCTACTAACACTGAAGCTTTCTTT

d_gene: NA
v_gene: TRBV21-1
j_gene: TRBJ2-1
abundance: NA
CDR3aa: CASSLTGQAKATYNEQFF
CDR3nt: TGTGCCAGCAGCCTCACGGGGCAGGCGAAGGCTACCTACAATGAGCAGTTCTTC

d_gene: NA
v_gene: TRBV6-5
j_gene: TRBJ1-2
abundance: few
CDR3aa: CASSYSTDWNYGYTF
CDR3nt: TGTGCCAGCAGTTACTCGACGGATTGGAACTATGGCTACACCTTC

d_gene: NA
v_gene: TRBV15
j_gene: TRBJ1-2
abundance: NA
CDR3aa: CATSRDLTNYGYTF
CDR3nt: TGTGCCACCAGCAGAGATCTCACGAACTATGGCTACACCTTC

d_gene: TRBD2
v_gene: TRBV4-2
j_gene: TRBJ2-5
abundance: NA
CDR3aa: CASSPKGEVLAAQETQYF
CDR3nt: TGTGCCAGCAGCCCGAAGGGGGAAGTACTAGCGGCCCAAGAGACCCAGTACTTC

d_gene: NA
v_gene: TRBV10-3
j_gene: TRBJ2-7
abundance: NA
CDR3aa: CAISETVYEQYF
CDR3nt: TGTGCCATCAGCGAGACAGTCTACGAGCAGTACTTC

d_gene: TRBD1
v_gene: TRBV6-1
j_gene: TRBJ1-5
abundance: NA
CDR3aa: CASNDRGLGNQPQHF
CDR3nt: TGTGCCAGCAATGACAGGGGGCTAGGCAATCAGCCCCAGCATTTT

d_gene: NA
v_gene: TRBV19
j_gene: TRBJ2-7
abundance: NA
CDR3aa: CASSIVALGPGYEQYF
CDR3nt: TGTGCCAGTAGTATAGTCGCCCTGGGACCAGGTTACGAGCAGTACTTC

d_gene: TRBD1
v_gene: TRBV7-9
j_gene: TRBJ2-3
abundance: once
CDR3aa: CASSLQGDPTDTQYF
CDR3nt: TGTGCCAGCAGCTTACAGGGGGACCCCACAGATACGCAGTATTTT

d_gene: NA
v_gene: TRBV7-3
j_gene: TRBJ2-1
abundance: NA
CDR3aa: CASADNRNSYNEQFF
CDR3nt: TGTGCCAGCGCCGATAACCGTAACTCCTACAATGAGCAGTTCTTC

d_gene: NA
v_gene: TRBV19
j_gene: TRBJ1-4
abundance: NA
CDR3aa: CASSVRGRVPNEKLFF
CDR3nt: TGTGCCAGTAGTGTCAGGGGCAGGGTCCCTAATGAAAAACTGTTTTTT

d_gene: NA
v_gene: TRBV7-9
j_gene: TRBJ1-1
abundance: NA
CDR3aa: CASTLMTGLNTEAFF
CDR3nt: TGTGCCAGCACCTTAATGACAGGTCTGAACACTGAAGCTTTCTTT

d_gene: NA
v_gene: TRBV9
j_gene: TRBJ1-3
abundance: few
CDR3aa: CASSVEGSSGNTIYF
CDR3nt: TGTGCCAGCAGCGTAGAGGGGAGCTCTGGAAACACCATATATTTT

d_gene: NA
v_gene: TRBV7-9
j_gene: TRBJ2-2
abundance: NA
CDR3aa: CASSLAPFPGELFF
CDR3nt: TGTGCCAGCAGCTTAGCCCCGTTTCCCGGGGAGCTGTTTTTT

d_gene: NA
v_gene: TRBV28
j_gene: TRBJ1-4
abundance: NA
CDR3aa: CASSFHGPTNEKLFF
CDR3nt: TGTGCCAGCAGTTTTCACGGGCCAACTAATGAAAAACTGTTTTTT

d_gene: NA
v_gene: TRBV9
j_gene: TRBJ2-7
abundance: NA
CDR3aa: CASSPYRGGSYEQYF
CDR3nt: TGTGCCAGCAGCCCTTACAGGGGAGGCTCCTACGAGCAGTACTTC

d_gene: NA
v_gene: TRBV18
j_gene: TRBJ2-5
abundance: NA
CDR3aa: CASSPNQETQYF
CDR3nt: TGTGCCAGCTCACCGAACCAAGAGACCCAGTACTTC

d_gene: TRBD2
v_gene: TRBV5-5
j_gene: TRBJ2-1
abundance: once
CDR3aa: CASSPGLASYNEQFF
CDR3nt: TGTGCCAGCAGCCCGGGACTAGCGAGTTACAATGAGCAGTTCTTC

d_gene: NA
v_gene: TRBV5-8
j_gene: TRBJ2-7
abundance: NA
CDR3aa: CASSSLLGEGEYF
CDR3nt: TGTGCCAGCAGCTCCTTACTGGGGGAAGGGGAGTACTTC

d_gene: NA
v_gene: TRBV28
j_gene: TRBJ2-7
abundance: NA
CDR3aa: CASSYRAAYEQYF
CDR3nt: TGTGCCAGCTCATACAGGGCCGCCTACGAGCAGTACTTC

d_gene: NA
v_gene: TRBV4-1
j_gene: TRBJ2-7
abundance: NA
CDR3aa: CASIFRAPFYEQYF
CDR3nt: TGCGCCAGCATCTTCCGGGCCCCATTTTACGAGCAGTACTTC

d_gene: TRBD1
v_gene: TRBV6-6
j_gene: TRBJ1-1
abundance: NA
CDR3aa: CASSWGQLTNTEAFF
CDR3nt: TGTGCCAGCAGTTGGGGACAGCTGACGAACACTGAAGCTTTCTTT

d_gene: NA
v_gene: TRBV11-3
j_gene: TRBJ2-1
abundance: NA
CDR3aa: CASSVNSYNEQFF
CDR3nt: TGTGCCAGCAGCGTAAACTCCTACAATGAGCAGTTCTTC

d_gene: NA
v_gene: TRBV7-2
j_gene: TRBJ2-1
abundance: NA
CDR3aa: CASSLALGKGEQFF
CDR3nt: TGTGCCAGCAGCTTAGCGTTGGGGAAGGGAGAGCAGTTCTTC

d_gene: NA
v_gene: TRBV19
j_gene: TRBJ1-4
abundance: once
CDR3aa: CASGGLAGTNEKLFF
CDR3nt: TGTGCCAGTGGTGGCCTCGCTGGAACTAATGAAAAACTGTTTTTT

d_gene: NA
v_gene: TRBV7-2
j_gene: TRBJ2-3
abundance: NA
CDR3aa: CASSPRRDTQYF
CDR3nt: TGTGCCAGCAGCCCCAGGAGGGATACGCAGTATTTT

d_gene: NA
v_gene: TRBV29-1
j_gene: TRBJ1-1
abundance: few
CDR3aa: CSVERRGVGTEAFF
CDR3nt: TGCAGCGTTGAAAGACGGGGAGTGGGCACTGAAGCTTTCTTT

d_gene: NA
v_gene: TRBV10-1
j_gene: TRBJ1-6
abundance: few
CDR3aa: CASSEKGNSPLHF
CDR3nt: TGCGCCAGCAGTGAGAAGGGAAATTCACCCCTCCACTTT

d_gene: TRBD1
v_gene: TRBV6-5
j_gene: TRBJ2-7
abundance: NA
CDR3aa: CASSSVDRLDLEQYF
CDR3nt: TGTGCCAGCAGTTCAGTGGACAGGCTGGACCTCGAGCAGTACTTC

d_gene: TRBD1
v_gene: TRBV18
j_gene: TRBJ2-7
abundance: NA
CDR3aa: CASSPGQASYEQYF
CDR3nt: TGTGCCAGCTCACCGGGACAGGCTTCCTACGAGCAGTACTTC

d_gene: NA
v_gene: TRBV2
j_gene: TRBJ2-7
abundance: few
CDR3aa: CASLSRGHEQYF
CDR3nt: TGTGCCAGCCTCAGCAGGGGCCACGAGCAGTACTTC

d_gene: NA
v_gene: TRBV4-1
j_gene: TRBJ1-2
abundance: NA
CDR3aa: CASSQVNYGYTF
CDR3nt: TGCGCCAGCAGCCAAGTCAACTATGGCTACACCTTC

d_gene: TRBD2
v_gene: TRBV19
j_gene: TRBJ2-6
abundance: once
CDR3aa: CASSKLAGVGANVLTF
CDR3nt: TGTGCCAGTAGTAAACTAGCGGGAGTTGGGGCCAACGTCCTGACTTTC

d_gene: TRBD2
v_gene: TRBV28
j_gene: TRBJ2-3
abundance: NA
CDR3aa: CASSVLLAGEPDTQYF
CDR3nt: TGTGCCAGCAGTGTCCTCCTAGCGGGAGAGCCAGATACGCAGTATTTT

d_gene: TRBD1
v_gene: TRBV9
j_gene: TRBJ1-2
abundance: few
CDR3aa: CASSGQGEDYGYTF
CDR3nt: TGTGCCAGCAGCGGACAGGGGGAGGACTATGGCTACACCTTC

d_gene: TRBD1
v_gene: TRBV5-6
j_gene: TRBJ2-5
abundance: once
CDR3aa: CASSQTGVETQYF
CDR3nt: TGTGCCAGCAGCCAGACAGGGGTCGAGACCCAGTACTTC

d_gene: TRBD1
v_gene: TRBV7-2
j_gene: TRBJ1-4
abundance: NA
CDR3aa: CASSRDRANEKLFF
CDR3nt: TGTGCCAGCAGTCGCGACAGGGCTAATGAAAAACTGTTTTTT

d_gene: NA
v_gene: TRBV7-9
j_gene: TRBJ2-3
abundance: NA
CDR3aa: CASSFQDTQYF
CDR3nt: TGTGCCAGCAGCTTTCAAGATACGCAGTATTTT

d_gene: NA
v_gene: TRBV7-2
j_gene: TRBJ2-1
abundance: NA
CDR3aa: CASSLFGLEGDEQFF
CDR3nt: TGTGCCAGCAGCTTATTTGGACTCGAAGGCGATGAGCAGTTCTTC

d_gene: TRBD1
v_gene: TRBV28
j_gene: TRBJ2-2
abundance: NA
CDR3aa: CASNGQVDTGELFF
CDR3nt: TGTGCCAGCAACGGACAGGTGGACACCGGGGAGCTGTTTTTT

d_gene: NA
v_gene: TRBV7-9
j_gene: TRBJ1-5
abundance: NA
CDR3aa: CASSPGNQPQHF
CDR3nt: TGTGCCAGCAGCCCAGGAAATCAGCCCCAGCATTTT

d_gene: NA
v_gene: TRBV4-1
j_gene: TRBJ1-6
abundance: NA
CDR3aa: CASSQDGAGLDSPLHF
CDR3nt: TGCGCCAGCAGCCAAGATGGGGCCGGGTTGGATTCACCCCTCCACTTT

d_gene: TRBD1
v_gene: TRBV9
j_gene: TRBJ1-2
abundance: NA
CDR3aa: CASSNGQGPYGYTF
CDR3nt: TGTGCCAGCAGCAACGGACAGGGGCCATATGGCTACACCTTC

d_gene: TRBD1
v_gene: TRBV19
j_gene: TRBJ2-4
abundance: NA
CDR3aa: CASTGQSLAKNIQYF
CDR3nt: TGTGCCAGTACGGGACAGTCCTTAGCCAAAAACATTCAGTACTTC

d_gene: TRBD1
v_gene: TRBV9
j_gene: TRBJ2-1
abundance: NA
CDR3aa: CASTPGQIYNEQFF
CDR3nt: TGTGCCAGCACCCCGGGACAGATCTACAATGAGCAGTTCTTC